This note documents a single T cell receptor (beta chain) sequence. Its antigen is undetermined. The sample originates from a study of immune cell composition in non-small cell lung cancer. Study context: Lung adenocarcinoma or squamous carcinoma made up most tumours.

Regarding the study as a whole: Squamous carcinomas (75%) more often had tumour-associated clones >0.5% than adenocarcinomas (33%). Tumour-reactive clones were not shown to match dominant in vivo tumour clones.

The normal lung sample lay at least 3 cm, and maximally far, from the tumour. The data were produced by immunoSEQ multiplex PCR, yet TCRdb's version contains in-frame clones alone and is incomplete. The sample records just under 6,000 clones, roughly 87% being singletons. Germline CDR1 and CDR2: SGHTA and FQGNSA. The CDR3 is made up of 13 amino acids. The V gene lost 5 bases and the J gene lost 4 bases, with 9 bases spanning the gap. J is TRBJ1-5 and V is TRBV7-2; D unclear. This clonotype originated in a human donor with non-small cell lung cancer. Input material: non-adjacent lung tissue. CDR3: CASSIRGNQPQHF. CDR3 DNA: TGTGCCAGCAGCATTAGAGGAAATCAGCCCCAGCATTTT.